This T cell receptor beta chain is drawn from a study of T-cell memory formation after mild COVID-19. Study overall: Among the donors, TCR clusters were largely specific to each donor. General study points: CD4+ clones that contracted lay mainly in CM and EM; CD8+ ones lay in EMRA.

Amplification by 5'RACE using constant-segment primers produced TCR alpha and TCR beta cDNA libraries that carried sample barcodes and UMIs. TCRdb re-called the 5' RACE reads through MiXCR, storing one row per CDR3 protein. The table records approximately 270,000 distinct CDR3 sequences, 15% to 20% of them present only once. A few counts support this clonotype. Its antigen is currently unknown. The receptor was derived from a man aged 18 to 35 who had mild COVID-19 (a few samples of this study predate the infection). Cell type and time point are not known. The sequenced sample consisted of PBMCs or a T cell subset sorted from them (not recorded which).

The chain's CDR3 is CASSVQGIGTEAFF. CDR3 nucleotide sequence: TGTGCCAGCAGCGTACAGGGGATCGGCACTGAAGCTTTCTTT. The V call is TRBV12-3 or TRBV12-4, the J call TRBJ1-1; TRBD1 agrees at 7 bases. CDR3 length: 14 amino acids. J gave up 4 bases and V 6 bases, and 8 bases lay outside the gene matches.